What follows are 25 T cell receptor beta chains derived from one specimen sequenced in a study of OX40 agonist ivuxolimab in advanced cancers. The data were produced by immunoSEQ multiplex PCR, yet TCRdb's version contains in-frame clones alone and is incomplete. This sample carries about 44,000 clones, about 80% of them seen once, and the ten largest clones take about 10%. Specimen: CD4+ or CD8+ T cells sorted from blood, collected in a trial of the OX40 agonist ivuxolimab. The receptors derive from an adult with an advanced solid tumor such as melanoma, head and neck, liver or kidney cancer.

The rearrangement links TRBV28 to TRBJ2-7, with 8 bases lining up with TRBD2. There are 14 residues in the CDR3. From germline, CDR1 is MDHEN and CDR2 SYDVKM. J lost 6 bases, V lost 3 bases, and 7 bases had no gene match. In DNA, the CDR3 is TGTGCCAGCAGTTTTGGACTAGCCGTCGGCGAGCAGTACTTC. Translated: CASSFGLAVGEQYF.

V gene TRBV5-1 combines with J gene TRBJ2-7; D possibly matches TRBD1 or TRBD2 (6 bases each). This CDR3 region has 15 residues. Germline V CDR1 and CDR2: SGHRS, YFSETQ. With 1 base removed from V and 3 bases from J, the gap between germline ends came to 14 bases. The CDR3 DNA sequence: TGCGCCAGCAGCTTGTCAGGGGACTTACGCTACGAGCAGTACTTC. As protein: CASSLSGDLRYEQYF.

Here the CDR3 reads CASSPLDQGLNEKLFF. In nucleotides, the CDR3 is TGTGCCAGCAGTCCTTTAGACCAGGGCCTTAATGAAAAACTGTTTTTT. V is TRBV25-1 and J is TRBJ1-4, with D possibly matching TRBD1 (5 bases). The germline V gene encodes CDR1 MGHDK and CDR2 SYGVNS. The CDR3 consists of 16 residues. Trimming pared 5 bases from V and 4 bases from J, leaving 17 bases between. The full variable domain, with the rest looked up from reference TRBV25-1 and TRBJ1-4, is EADIYQTPRYLVIGTGKKITLECSQTMGHDKMYWYQQDPGMELHLIHYSYGVNSTEKGDLSSESTVSRIRTEHFPLTLESARPSHTSQYLCASSPLDQGLNEKLFFGSGTQLSVL.

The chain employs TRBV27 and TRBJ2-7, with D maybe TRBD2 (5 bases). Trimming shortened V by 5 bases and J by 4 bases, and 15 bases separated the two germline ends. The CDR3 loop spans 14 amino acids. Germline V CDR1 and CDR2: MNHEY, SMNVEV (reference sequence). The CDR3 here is CASSIQFGVYEQYF. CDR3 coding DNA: TGTGCCAGCAGTATCCAATTCGGGGTATACGAGCAGTACTTC.

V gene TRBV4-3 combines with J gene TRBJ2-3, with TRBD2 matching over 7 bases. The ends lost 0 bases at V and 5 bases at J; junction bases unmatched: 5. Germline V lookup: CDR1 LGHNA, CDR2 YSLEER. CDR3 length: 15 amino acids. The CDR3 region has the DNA TGCGCCAGCAGCCAAGAGTCCCTAGCGGTAGATACGCAGTATTTT. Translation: CASSQESLAVDTQYF.

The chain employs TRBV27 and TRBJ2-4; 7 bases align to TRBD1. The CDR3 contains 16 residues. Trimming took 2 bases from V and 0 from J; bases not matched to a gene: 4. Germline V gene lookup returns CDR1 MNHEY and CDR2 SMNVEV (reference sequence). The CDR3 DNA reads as TGTGCCAGCAGTTTAGAGGGGGCCTTAGCCAAAAACATTCAGTACTTC. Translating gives CASSLEGALAKNIQYF.

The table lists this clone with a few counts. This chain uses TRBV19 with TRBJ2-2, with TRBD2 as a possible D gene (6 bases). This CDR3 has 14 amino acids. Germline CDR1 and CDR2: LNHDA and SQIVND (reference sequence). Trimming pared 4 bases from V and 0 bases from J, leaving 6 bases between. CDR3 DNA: TGTGCCAGTAGTAGCGGGACGAACACCGGGGAGCTGTTTTTT. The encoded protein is CASSSGTNTGELFF.

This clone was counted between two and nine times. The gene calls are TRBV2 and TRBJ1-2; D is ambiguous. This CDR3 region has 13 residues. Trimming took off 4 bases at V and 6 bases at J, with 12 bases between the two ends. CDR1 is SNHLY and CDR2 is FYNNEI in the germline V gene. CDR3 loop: CASSVGPPDGYTF. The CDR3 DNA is TGTGCCAGCAGTGTAGGGCCCCCGGATGGCTACACCTTC.

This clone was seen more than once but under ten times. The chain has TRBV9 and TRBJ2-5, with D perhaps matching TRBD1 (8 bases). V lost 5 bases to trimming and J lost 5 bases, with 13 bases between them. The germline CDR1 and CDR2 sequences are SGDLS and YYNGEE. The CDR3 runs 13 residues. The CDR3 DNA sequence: TGTGCCAGCAGAGGACAGGGAGGGGAGACCCAGTACTTC. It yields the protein CASRGQGGETQYF.

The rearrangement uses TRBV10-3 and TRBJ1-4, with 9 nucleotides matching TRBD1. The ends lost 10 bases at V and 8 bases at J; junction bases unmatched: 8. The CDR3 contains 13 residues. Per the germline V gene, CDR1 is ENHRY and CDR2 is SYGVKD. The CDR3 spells CATGTGNQEKLFF. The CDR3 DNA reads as TGTGCCACCGGGACAGGGAATCAGGAAAAACTGTTTTTT.

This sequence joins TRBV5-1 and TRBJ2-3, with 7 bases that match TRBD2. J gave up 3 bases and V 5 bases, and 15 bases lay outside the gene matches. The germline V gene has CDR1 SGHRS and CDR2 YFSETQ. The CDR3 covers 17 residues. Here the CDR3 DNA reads TGCGCCAGCAGGCTGACCTCCGGCGGGAGTAGAACAGATACGCAGTATTTT. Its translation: CASRLTSGGSRTDTQYF.

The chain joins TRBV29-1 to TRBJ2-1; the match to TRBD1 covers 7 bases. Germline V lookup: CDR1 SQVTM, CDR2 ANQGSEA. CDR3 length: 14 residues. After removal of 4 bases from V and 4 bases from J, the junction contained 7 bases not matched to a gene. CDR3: CSVAGTEKYNEQFF. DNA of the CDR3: TGCAGCGTTGCGGGGACAGAGAAATACAATGAGCAGTTCTTC.

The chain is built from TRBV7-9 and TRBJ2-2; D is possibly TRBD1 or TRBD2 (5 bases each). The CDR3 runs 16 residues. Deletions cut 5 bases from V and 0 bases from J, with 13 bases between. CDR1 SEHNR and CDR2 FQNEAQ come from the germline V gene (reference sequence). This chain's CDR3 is CASSLPVGANTGELFF. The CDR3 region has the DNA TGTGCCAGCAGCCTGCCTGTGGGGGCGAACACCGGGGAGCTGTTTTTT.

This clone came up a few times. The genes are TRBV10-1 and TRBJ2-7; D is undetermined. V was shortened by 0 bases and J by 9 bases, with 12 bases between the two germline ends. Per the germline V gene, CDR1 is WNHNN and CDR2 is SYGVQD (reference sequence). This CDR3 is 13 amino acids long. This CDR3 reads CASSESIGAGQYF. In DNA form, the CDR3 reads TGCGCCAGCAGTGAGTCGATCGGCGCCGGGCAGTACTTC.

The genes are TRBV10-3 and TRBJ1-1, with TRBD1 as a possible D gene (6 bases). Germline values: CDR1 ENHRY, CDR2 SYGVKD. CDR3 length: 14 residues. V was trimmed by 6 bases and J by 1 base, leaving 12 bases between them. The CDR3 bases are TGTGCCATCAGGCCTCGACAGGAGAACACTGAAGCTTTCTTT. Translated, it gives CAIRPRQENTEAFF.

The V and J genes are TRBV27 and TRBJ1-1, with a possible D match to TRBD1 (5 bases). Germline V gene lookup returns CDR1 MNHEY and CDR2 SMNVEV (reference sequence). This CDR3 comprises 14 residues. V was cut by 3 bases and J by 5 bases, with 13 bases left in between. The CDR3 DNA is TGTGCCAGCAGTTTGTCCAGGGTCGGGACTGAAGCTTTCTTT. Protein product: CASSLSRVGTEAFF.

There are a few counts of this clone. CDR3 protein: CASSLELAGRTGEQYF. The CDR3 nucleotides read TGTGCCAGCAGCTTGGAGCTAGCGGGTCGGACGGGGGAGCAGTACTTC. The rearrangement links TRBV5-6 to TRBJ2-7, with 8 bases fitting TRBD2. Germline V lookup: CDR1 SGHDT, CDR2 YYEEEE. The CDR3 length is 16 residues. The V gene end was trimmed by 0 bases and the J gene end by 7 bases; junction bases not matched to a gene: 12.

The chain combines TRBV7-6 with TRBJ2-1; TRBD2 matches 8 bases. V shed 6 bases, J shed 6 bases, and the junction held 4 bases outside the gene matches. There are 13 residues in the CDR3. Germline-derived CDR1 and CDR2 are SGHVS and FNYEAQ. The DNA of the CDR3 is TGTGCCAGCAGAGGCGCGGGGGGCAATGAGCAGTTCTTC. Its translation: CASRGAGGNEQFF.

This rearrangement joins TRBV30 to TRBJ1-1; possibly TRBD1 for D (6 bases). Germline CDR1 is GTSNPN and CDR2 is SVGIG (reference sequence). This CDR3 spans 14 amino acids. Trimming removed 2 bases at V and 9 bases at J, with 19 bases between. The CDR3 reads CAWSNPYRVGQAFF. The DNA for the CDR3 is TGTGCCTGGAGTAATCCCTACAGGGTGGGGCAAGCTTTCTTT.

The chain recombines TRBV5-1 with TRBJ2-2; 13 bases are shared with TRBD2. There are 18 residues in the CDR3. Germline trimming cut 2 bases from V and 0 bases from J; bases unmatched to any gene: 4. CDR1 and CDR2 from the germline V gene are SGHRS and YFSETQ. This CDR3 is CASSLGTSGTTNTGELFF. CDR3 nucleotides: TGCGCCAGCAGCTTAGGGACTAGCGGGACCACGAACACCGGGGAGCTGTTTTTT.

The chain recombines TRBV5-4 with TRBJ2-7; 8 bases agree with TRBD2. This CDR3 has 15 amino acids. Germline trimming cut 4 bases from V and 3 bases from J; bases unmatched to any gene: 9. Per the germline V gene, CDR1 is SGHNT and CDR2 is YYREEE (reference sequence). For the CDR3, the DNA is TGTGCCAGCAGCCCCGGGGCACTAGCGGACTACGAGCAGTACTTC. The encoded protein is CASSPGALADYEQYF.

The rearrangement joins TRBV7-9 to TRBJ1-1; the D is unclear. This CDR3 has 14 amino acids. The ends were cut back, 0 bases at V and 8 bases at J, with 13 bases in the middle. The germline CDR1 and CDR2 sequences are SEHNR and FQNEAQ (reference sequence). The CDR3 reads CASSLAMADPEAFF. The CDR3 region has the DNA TGTGCCAGCAGCTTAGCGATGGCAGACCCCGAAGCTTTCTTT.

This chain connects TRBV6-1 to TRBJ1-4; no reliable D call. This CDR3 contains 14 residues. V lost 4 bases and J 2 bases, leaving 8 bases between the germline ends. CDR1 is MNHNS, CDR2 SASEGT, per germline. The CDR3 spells CASSAGATNEKLFF. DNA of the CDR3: TGTGCCAGCAGTGCGGGCGCGACTAATGAAAAACTGTTTTTT.

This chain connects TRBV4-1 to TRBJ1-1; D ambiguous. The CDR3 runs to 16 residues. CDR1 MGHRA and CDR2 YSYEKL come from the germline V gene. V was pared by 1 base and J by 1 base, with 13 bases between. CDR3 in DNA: TGCGCCAGCAGCCAAGGCACATCAAGACGGAACACTGAAGCTTTCTTT. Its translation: CASSQGTSRRNTEAFF.

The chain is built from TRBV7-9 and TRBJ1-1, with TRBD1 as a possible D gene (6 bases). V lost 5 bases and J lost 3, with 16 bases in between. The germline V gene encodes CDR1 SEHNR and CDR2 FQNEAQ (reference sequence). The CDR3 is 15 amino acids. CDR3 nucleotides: TGTGCCAGCAGCCTAACCGGGACAACGCACACTGAAGCTTTCTTT. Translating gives CASSLTGTTHTEAFF.